One and the same sample provided the 25 T cell receptor beta chains below, sequenced in a study of shared clonotypes between healthy human individuals. TCRdb's copy holds only in-frame clones and misses some; the assay was immunoSEQ multiplex PCR. The data contain some 2.4 million clones, approximately 93% of them singletons. Sequencing was done on a sample of naive CD4+ T cells from PBMCs. Subset: CD45RA+ positively selected. The source of these receptors is a young man in good health. Some clones in this sample may be carry-over from other donors' samples.

This chain uses TRBV5-1 with TRBJ2-7, with D unclear. Trimming shortened V by 4 bases and J by 2 bases, and 16 bases separated the two germline ends. The CDR3 is 15 amino acids. From germline, CDR1 is SGHRS and CDR2 YFSETQ. For the CDR3, the DNA is TGCGCCAGCAGCCTGATGACTGAGGCCCCCTACGAGCAGTACTTC. Protein product: CASSLMTEAPYEQYF.

The rearrangement joins TRBV6-1 to TRBJ1-5; a weak D match, TRBD1 (5 bases). This CDR3 region has 15 residues. V lost 1 base to trimming and J lost 9 bases, with 16 bases between them. Germline CDR1 MNHNS, CDR2 SASEGT. The CDR3 bases are TGTGCCAGCAGTGAAGTGGTGGGGGACTGGACGCCCCAGCATTTT. It translates to CASSEVVGDWTPQHF.

V usage is TRBV30 and J usage is TRBJ2-3; a possible D gene is TRBD1 (5 bases). The germline CDR1 and CDR2 sequences are GTSNPN and SVGIG (reference sequence). V dropped 0 bases and J dropped 10 bases, with 14 bases sitting between them. The CDR3 is 13 residues long. The CDR3 reads CAWSVEAAGPQYF. The CDR3 coding sequence is TGTGCCTGGAGTGTAGAAGCCGCAGGGCCGCAGTATTTT. The entire variable domain, with the rest obtained from reference TRBV30 and TRBJ2-3, is as follows: SQTIHQWPATLVQPVGSPLSLECTVEGTSNPNLYWYRQAAGRGLQLLFYSVGIGQISSEVPQNLSASRPQDRQFILSSKKLLLSDSGFYLCAWSVEAAGPQYFGPGTRLTVL.

As regards this clone: Other DNA sequences from this sample encode an identical CDR3 as well. The chain is built from TRBV5-1 and TRBJ2-1; the match to TRBD1 covers 10 bases. Germline-derived CDR1 and CDR2 are SGHRS and YFSETQ. This CDR3 has 15 amino acids. V shed 4 bases, J shed 3 bases, and the junction held 4 bases outside the gene matches. CDR3: CASSPGDRGYNEQFF. CDR3 DNA sequence: TGCGCCAGCAGCCCCGGGGACAGGGGCTACAATGAGCAGTTCTTC.

J is TRBJ1-4 and V is TRBV5-1; D not certain. V lost 4 bases to trimming and J lost 0 bases, with 16 bases between them. The CDR3 has 17 residues. Germline values: CDR1 SGHRS, CDR2 YFSETQ. For the CDR3, the DNA is TGCGCCAGCAGCCCGGGTGAAGTTTCTACAACTAATGAAAAACTGTTTTTT. This codes for CASSPGEVSTTNEKLFF.

The J gene is TRBJ2-3, the V gene TRBV2, with 7 nucleotides matching TRBD2. The CDR3 has 14 amino acids. CDR1 is SNHLY and CDR2 is FYNNEI in the germline V gene. Losses at the gene ends were 8 bases for V and 3 bases for J; bases not matched to a gene: 8. The CDR3 sequence: CASLLRERTDTQYF. The CDR3 nucleotides read TGTGCCAGCTTGTTGCGGGAGAGGACAGATACGCAGTATTTT.

Written as DNA, the CDR3 is TGTGCCAGCAGCGGAGATCTAGGACTAGACGAGTTCTTC. Amino acid sequence: CASSGDLGLDEFF. J is TRBJ2-1 and V is TRBV9; 7 nucleotides align to TRBD2. The junction had 11 bases not matched to a gene; V was cut back by 3 bases and J by 14 bases. CDR1 and CDR2 (germline): SGDLS, YYNGEE. The CDR3 length is 13 residues. Together with reference TRBV9 and TRBJ2-1, the CDR3 gives the full variable domain: DSGVTQTPKHLITATGQRVTLRCSPRSGDLSVYWYQQSLDQGLQFLIQYYNGEERAKGNILERFSAQQFPDLHSELNLSSLELGDSALYFCASSGDLGLDEFFGPGTRLTVL.

The V call is TRBV6-5, the J call TRBJ1-2; D is undetermined. V lost 2 bases, J lost 7 bases, and 14 bases lay in between. This CDR3 has 14 amino acids. CDR1 and CDR2 (germline): MNHEY, SVGAGI. CDR3 in DNA: TGTGCCAGCAGTTACAGTCCACAAGGACGTGGCTACACCTTC. Protein product: CASSYSPQGRGYTF.

This clone was seen once. This sequence joins TRBV5-8 and TRBJ2-5; D unresolved. The germline V and J ends were trimmed by 6 bases and 4 bases, with 13 bases remaining between them. CDR1 SGHTS and CDR2 YDEGEE come from the germline V gene. This CDR3 contains 13 residues. CDR3 protein: CASNLKQRETQYF. The CDR3 DNA reads TGTGCCAGCAACCTTAAACAGCGAGAGACCCAGTACTTC.

The chain has TRBV12-2 and TRBJ2-6. TRBV12-2 is marked as a pseudogene. This CDR3 is built from 15 residues. The CDR3 protein is CASRPQGPGANVLTF. In nucleotides, the CDR3 is TGTGCAAGTCGCCCCCAGGGACCCGGGGCCAACGTCCTGACTTTC.

The chain is built from TRBV7-7 and TRBJ2-7, with TRBD1 matching 8 bases. V lost 5 bases to trimming and J lost 6 bases; unmatched junction nucleotides: 15. Germline CDR1 is SSHAT and CDR2 is FNYEAQ (reference sequence). The CDR3 sequence is 16 residues long. CDR3 coding DNA: TGTGCCAGCAGCCCGACGCTGGGACAGGATTTGGCCGAGCAGTACTTC. It specifies CASSPTLGQDLAEQYF. Based on the CDR3 plus reference TRBV7-7 and TRBJ2-7, the full variable domain is GAGVSQSPRYKVTKRGQDVTLRCDPISSHATLYWYQQALGQGPEFLTYFNYEAQPDKSGLPSDRFSAERPEGSISTLTIQRTEQRDSAMYRCASSPTLGQDLAEQYFGPGTRLTVT.

J is TRBJ2-7 and V is TRBV7-2, with TRBD2 identical over 10 bases. Germline CDR1 and CDR2: SGHTA and FQGNSA. The CDR3 loop spans 14 amino acids. With V trimmed by 4 bases and J by 2 bases, 2 bases remained unmatched. CDR3 amino acids: CASSSLAGPYEQYF. CDR3 nucleotide sequence: TGTGCCAGCAGCTCACTAGCGGGGCCCTACGAGCAGTACTTC.

The gene calls are TRBV7-2 and TRBJ1-5; TRBD1 agrees at 9 bases. CDR3 length: 16 amino acids. Looked up from germline, CDR1 is SGHTA and CDR2 is FQGNSA. The V segment lost 1 base and the J segment 7 bases; nucleotides outside the gene matches: 8. CDR3 nucleotide sequence: TGTGCCAGCAGCTTAGTGGGGACAGGGAGTCCCCAGCCCCAGCATTTT. Protein: CASSLVGTGSPQPQHF. Looking up the rest from reference TRBV7-2 and TRBJ1-5 gives the full variable domain: GAGVSQSPSNKVTEKGKDVELRCDPISGHTALYWYRQSLGQGLEFLIYFQGNSAPDKSGLPSDRFSAERTGGSVSTLTIQRTQQEDSAVYLCASSLVGTGSPQPQHFGDGTRLSIL.

The chain links TRBV5-1 to TRBJ2-3, with D perhaps TRBD2 (5 bases). V was shortened by 0 bases and J by 4 bases, with 9 bases between the two germline ends. The CDR3 loop spans 14 amino acids. Germline V CDR1 and CDR2: SGHRS, YFSETQ. CDR3 region: CASSLESGSDTQYF. CDR3 sequence (DNA): TGCGCCAGCAGCTTGGAGAGCGGATCAGATACGCAGTATTTT.

V gene TRBV7-2 combines with J gene TRBJ2-5, with D hard to call. The V gene's germline CDR1 is SGHTA and CDR2 FQGNSA. V lost 7 bases and J lost 4, with 13 bases in between. The CDR3 runs 13 residues. CDR3 DNA: TGTGCCAGCACCCCCAGTCATGGAGAGACCCAGTACTTC. Protein sequence: CASTPSHGETQYF.

The J gene is TRBJ2-3, the V gene TRBV7-7; D remains unclear. V lost 1 base and J 4 bases, leaving 21 bases between the germline ends. In germline, CDR1 is SSHAT, CDR2 FNYEAQ (reference sequence). The CDR3 has 18 amino acids. CDR3 DNA sequence: TGTGCCAGCAGCTTAGTACCCACCCCTAGGGCATACGCAGATACGCAGTATTTT. Encoded protein: CASSLVPTPRAYADTQYF.

The V and J genes are TRBV5-1 and TRBJ1-1; D unclear. Trimming pared 4 bases from V and 0 bases from J, leaving 10 bases between. Germline-derived CDR1 and CDR2 are SGHRS and YFSETQ. This CDR3 is built from 14 residues. CDR3 loop: CASSIRTVNTEAFF. CDR3 nucleotides: TGCGCCAGCAGCATAAGGACGGTGAACACTGAAGCTTTCTTT.

The rearrangement links TRBV6-1 to TRBJ2-2; tentative D call: TRBD2 (6 bases). Looked up from germline, CDR1 is MNHNS and CDR2 is SASEGT. There are 13 residues in the CDR3. The V end lost 10 bases, the J end lost 5 bases, and 14 bases lay between the germline ends. CDR3 in DNA: TGTGCCACCTGTCCTGGGGGGACCGGGGAGCTGTTTTTT. It yields the protein CATCPGGTGELFF.

The V call is TRBV5-5, the J call TRBJ2-7; 9 bases fit TRBD1. The CDR3 extends over 15 amino acids. CDR1 SGHKS and CDR2 YYEKEE come from the germline V gene (reference sequence). V shed 2 bases, J shed 5 bases, and the junction held 8 bases outside the gene matches. This chain's CDR3 is CASSFRGQGSDEQYF. In DNA, the CDR3 is TGTGCCAGCAGCTTCCGGGGACAGGGATCCGACGAGCAGTACTTC.

The CDR3 nucleotides read TGTGCCAGCAGCTTAGGGGCAGGAACTGCCTACGAGCAGTACTTC. This translates into CASSLGAGTAYEQYF. J is TRBJ2-7 and V is TRBV7-9; D is unresolved. The CDR3 runs 15 residues. Germline loops: CDR1 SEHNR, CDR2 FQNEAQ (reference sequence). V shed 1 base and J shed 2 bases, with 12 bases lying between them.

This clone appeared once. V and J are TRBV6-6 and TRBJ1-1; D gene ambiguous. Germline assignment: CDR1 MNHNY and CDR2 SVGAGI (reference sequence). Trimming removed 6 bases from V and 4 bases from J, with 15 bases in between. CDR3 length: 14 amino acids. The CDR3 protein is CASSPPPGGTEAFF. The CDR3 nucleotides are TGTGCCAGCAGCCCCCCCCCGGGCGGCACTGAAGCTTTCTTT.

This chain uses TRBV21-1 with TRBJ2-2; the DNA was not compared with TRBD1, the D call given in the table. TRBV21-1 is described as a pseudogene. The CDR3 runs 17 residues. The CDR3: CASPGDRGDENTGELFF. The DNA of the CDR3 is TGTGCCAGCCCCGGGGACAGGGGCGATGAGAACACCGGGGAGCTGTTTTTT.

This chain uses TRBV30 with TRBJ1-6; D not resolved. Germline V lookup: CDR1 GTSNPN, CDR2 SVGIG (reference sequence). The length of the CDR3 is 16 residues. V was pared by 1 base and J by 10 bases, with 20 bases between. For the CDR3, the DNA is TGTGCCTGGAGTGGGGCCACGGCCCTCGGAGAGTCACCCCTCCACTTT. Translated, it gives CAWSGATALGESPLHF.

This clone was seen only a few times. The CDR3 nucleotides read TGTGCCTGGAACAGGGCGAACACTGAAGCTTTCTTT. Amino acid sequence: CAWNRANTEAFF. The rearrangement joins TRBV30 to TRBJ1-1, with D tentatively TRBD1 (6 bases). CDR3 length equals 12 residues. The V end was cut by 4 bases, the J end by 1 base, with 7 bases between. The germline V gene has CDR1 GTSNPN and CDR2 SVGIG (reference sequence).

The chain is built from TRBV7-2 and TRBJ2-1; TRBD2 aligns across 11 bases. This CDR3 spans 17 amino acids. Looked up from germline, CDR1 is SGHTA and CDR2 is FQGNSA. V shed 4 bases and J 6 bases; nucleotides not matched to a gene: 11. CDR3 nucleotides: TGTGCCAGCAGCTCCCCCCGCGGGACTAGCGGTTCCAATGAGCAGTTCTTC. It translates to CASSSPRGTSGSNEQFF. Full variable domain (rest looked up from reference TRBV7-2 and TRBJ2-1): GAGVSQSPSNKVTEKGKDVELRCDPISGHTALYWYRQSLGQGLEFLIYFQGNSAPDKSGLPSDRFSAERTGGSVSTLTIQRTQQEDSAVYLCASSSPRGTSGSNEQFFGPGTRLTVL.